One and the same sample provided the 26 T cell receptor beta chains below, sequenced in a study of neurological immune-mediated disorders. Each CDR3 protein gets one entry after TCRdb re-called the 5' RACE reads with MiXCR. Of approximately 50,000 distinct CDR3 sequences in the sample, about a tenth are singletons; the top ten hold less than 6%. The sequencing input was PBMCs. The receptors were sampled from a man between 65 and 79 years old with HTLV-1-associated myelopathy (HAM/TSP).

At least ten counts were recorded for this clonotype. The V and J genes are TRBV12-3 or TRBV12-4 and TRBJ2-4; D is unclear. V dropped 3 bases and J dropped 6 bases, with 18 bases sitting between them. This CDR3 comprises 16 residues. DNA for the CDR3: TGTGCCAGCAGTTTTAACACGGGCCCAATCCCAAACATTCAGTACTTC. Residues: CASSFNTGPIPNIQYF.

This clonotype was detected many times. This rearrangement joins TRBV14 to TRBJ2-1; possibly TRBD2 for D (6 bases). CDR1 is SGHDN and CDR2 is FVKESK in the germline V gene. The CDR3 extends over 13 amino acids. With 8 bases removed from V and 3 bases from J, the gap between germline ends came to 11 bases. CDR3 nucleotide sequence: TGTGCCAGCGGGGGACTGGACTACAATGAGCAGTTCTTC. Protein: CASGGLDYNEQFF.

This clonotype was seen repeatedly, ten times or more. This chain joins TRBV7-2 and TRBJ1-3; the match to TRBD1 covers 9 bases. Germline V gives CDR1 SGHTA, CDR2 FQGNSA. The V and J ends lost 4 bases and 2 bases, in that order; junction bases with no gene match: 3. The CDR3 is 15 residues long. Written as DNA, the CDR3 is TGTGCCAGCAGCTCCAGACAGGGGGCTGGAAACACCATATATTTT. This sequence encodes CASSSRQGAGNTIYF.

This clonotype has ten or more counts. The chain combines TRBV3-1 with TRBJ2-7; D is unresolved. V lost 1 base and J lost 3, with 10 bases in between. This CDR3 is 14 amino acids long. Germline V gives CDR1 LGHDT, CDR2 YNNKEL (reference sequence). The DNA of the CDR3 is TGTGCCAGCAGCCAAGGCCTAGAACTCTACGAGCAGTACTTC. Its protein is CASSQGLELYEQYF.

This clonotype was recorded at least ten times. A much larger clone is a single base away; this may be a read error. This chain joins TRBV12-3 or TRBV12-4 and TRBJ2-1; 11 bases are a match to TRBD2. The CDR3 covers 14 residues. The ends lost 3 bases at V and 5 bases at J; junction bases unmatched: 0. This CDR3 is CASSLTSGNNEQFF. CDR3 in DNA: TGTGCCAGCAGTTTGACTAGCGGGAACAATGAGCAGTTCTTC.

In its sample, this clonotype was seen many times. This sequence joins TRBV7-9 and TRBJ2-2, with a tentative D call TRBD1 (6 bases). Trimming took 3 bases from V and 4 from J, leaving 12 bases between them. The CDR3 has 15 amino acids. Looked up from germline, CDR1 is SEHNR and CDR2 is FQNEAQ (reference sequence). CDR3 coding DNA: TGTGCCAGCAGCTTTAACAGGGCGGGCACCGGGGAGCTGTTTTTT. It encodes CASSFNRAGTGELFF. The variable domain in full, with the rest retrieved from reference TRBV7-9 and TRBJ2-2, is DTGVSQNPRHKITKRGQNVTFRCDPISEHNRLYWYRQTLGQGPEFLTYFQNEAQLEKSRLLSDRFSAERPKGSFSTLEIQRTEQGDSAMYLCASSFNRAGTGELFFGEGSRLTVL.

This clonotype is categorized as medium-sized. The DNA for the CDR3 is TGCGCCAGCAGCCGGGGACAGACATACAATGAGCAGTTCTTC. Its translation: CASSRGQTYNEQFF. The chain is built from TRBV5-1 and TRBJ2-1, with 7 bases matching TRBD1. The germline V gene encodes CDR1 SGHRS and CDR2 YFSETQ. The CDR3 runs 14 residues. The V and J ends lost 4 bases and 4 bases, in that order; junction bases with no gene match: 5.

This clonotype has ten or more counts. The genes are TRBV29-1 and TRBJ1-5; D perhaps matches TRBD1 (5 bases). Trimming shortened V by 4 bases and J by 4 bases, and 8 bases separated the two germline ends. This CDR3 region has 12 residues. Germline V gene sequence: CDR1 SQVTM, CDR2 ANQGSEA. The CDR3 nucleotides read TGCAGCGTTGTAGCAGGGAATCAGCCCCAGCATTTT. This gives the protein CSVVAGNQPQHF.

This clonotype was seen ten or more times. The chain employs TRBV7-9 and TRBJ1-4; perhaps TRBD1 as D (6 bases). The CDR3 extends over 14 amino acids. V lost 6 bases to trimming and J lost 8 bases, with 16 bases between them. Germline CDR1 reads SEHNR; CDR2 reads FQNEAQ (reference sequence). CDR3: CASSRQADGEKLFF. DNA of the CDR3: TGTGCCAGCAGTCGACAGGCGGATGGAGAAAAACTGTTTTTT. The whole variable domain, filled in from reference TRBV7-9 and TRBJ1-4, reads DTGVSQNPRHKITKRGQNVTFRCDPISEHNRLYWYRQTLGQGPEFLTYFQNEAQLEKSRLLSDRFSAERPKGSFSTLEIQRTEQGDSAMYLCASSRQADGEKLFFGSGTQLSVL.

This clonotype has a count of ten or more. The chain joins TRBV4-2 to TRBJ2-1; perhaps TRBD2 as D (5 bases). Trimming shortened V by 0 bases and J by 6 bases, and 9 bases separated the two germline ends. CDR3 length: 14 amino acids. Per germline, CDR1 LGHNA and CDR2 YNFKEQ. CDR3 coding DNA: TGTGCCAGCAGCCAAGACCCTAGCCTCAATGAGCAGTTCTTC. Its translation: CASSQDPSLNEQFF.

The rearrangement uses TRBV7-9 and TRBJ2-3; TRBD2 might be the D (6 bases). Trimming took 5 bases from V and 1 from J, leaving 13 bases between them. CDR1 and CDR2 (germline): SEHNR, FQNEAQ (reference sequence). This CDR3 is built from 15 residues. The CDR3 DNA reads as TGTGCCAGCAGCCGTAGTAGCGGCGGCACAGATACGCAGTATTTT. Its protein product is CASSRSSGGTDTQYF.

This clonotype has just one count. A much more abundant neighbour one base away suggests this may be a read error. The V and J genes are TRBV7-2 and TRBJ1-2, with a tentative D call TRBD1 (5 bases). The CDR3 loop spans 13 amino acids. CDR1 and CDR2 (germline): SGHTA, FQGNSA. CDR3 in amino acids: CASNLAGNYGYTF. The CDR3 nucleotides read TGTGCCAGCAACTTAGCAGGGAACTATGGCTACACCTTC.

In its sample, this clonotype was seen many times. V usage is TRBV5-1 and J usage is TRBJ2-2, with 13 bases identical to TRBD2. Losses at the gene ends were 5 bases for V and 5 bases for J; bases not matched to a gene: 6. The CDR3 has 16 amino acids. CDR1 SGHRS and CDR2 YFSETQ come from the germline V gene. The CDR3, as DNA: TGCGCCAGCAGTCCTGGACTAGCGGGAGCGACCGGGGAGCTGTTTTTT. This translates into CASSPGLAGATGELFF.

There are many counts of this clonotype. The CDR3 nucleotides read TGCAGTGCTCCTGATAGCGGAAGCTCCTACAATGAGCAGTTCTTC. Protein product: CSAPDSGSSYNEQFF. The chain links TRBV20-1 to TRBJ2-1; tentative D call: TRBD2 (6 bases). This CDR3 has 15 amino acids. Germline V lookup: CDR1 DFQATT, CDR2 SNEGSKA (reference sequence). Trimming took 5 bases from V and 0 from J, leaving 14 bases between them.

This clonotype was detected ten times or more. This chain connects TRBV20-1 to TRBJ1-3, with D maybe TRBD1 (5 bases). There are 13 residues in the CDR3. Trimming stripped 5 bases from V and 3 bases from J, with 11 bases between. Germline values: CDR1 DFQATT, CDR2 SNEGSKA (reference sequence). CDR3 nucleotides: TGCAGTGCTGCGGCAGGGTATGGAAACACCATATATTTT. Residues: CSAAAGYGNTIYF.

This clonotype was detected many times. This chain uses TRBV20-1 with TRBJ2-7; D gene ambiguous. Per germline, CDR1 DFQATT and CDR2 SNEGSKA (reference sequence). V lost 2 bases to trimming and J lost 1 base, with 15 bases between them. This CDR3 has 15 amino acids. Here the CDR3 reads CSARKRVVMSYEQYF. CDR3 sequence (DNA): TGCAGTGCTAGAAAAAGGGTAGTTATGTCCTACGAGCAGTACTTC.

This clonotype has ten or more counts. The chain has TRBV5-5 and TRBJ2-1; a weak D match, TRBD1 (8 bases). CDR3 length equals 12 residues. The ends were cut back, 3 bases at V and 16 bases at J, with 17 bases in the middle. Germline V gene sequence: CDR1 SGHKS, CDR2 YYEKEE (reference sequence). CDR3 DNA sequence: TGTGCCAGCAGCTCAAGACAGGGGAGGGGATTCTTC. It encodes CASSSRQGRGFF.

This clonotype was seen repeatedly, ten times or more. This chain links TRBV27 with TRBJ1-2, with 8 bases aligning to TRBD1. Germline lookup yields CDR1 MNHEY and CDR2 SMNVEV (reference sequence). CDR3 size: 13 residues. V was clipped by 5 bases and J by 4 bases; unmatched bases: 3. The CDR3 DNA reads TGTGCCAGCAGTGGCAGGGGGCCCTATGGCTACACCTTC. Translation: CASSGRGPYGYTF.

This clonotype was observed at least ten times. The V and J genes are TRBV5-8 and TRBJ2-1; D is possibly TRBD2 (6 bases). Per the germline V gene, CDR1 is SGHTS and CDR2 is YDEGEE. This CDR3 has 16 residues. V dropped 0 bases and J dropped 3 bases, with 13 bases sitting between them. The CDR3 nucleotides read TGTGCCAGCAGCTTGGAGCCGGGAGCCGGCTACAATGAGCAGTTCTTC. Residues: CASSLEPGAGYNEQFF.

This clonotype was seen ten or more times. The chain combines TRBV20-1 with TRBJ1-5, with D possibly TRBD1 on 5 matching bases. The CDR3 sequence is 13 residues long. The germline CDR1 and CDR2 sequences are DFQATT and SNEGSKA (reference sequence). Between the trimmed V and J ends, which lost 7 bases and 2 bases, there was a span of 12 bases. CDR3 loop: CSVPWGGNQPQHF. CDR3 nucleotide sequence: TGCAGTGTGCCATGGGGGGGCAATCAGCCCCAGCATTTT.

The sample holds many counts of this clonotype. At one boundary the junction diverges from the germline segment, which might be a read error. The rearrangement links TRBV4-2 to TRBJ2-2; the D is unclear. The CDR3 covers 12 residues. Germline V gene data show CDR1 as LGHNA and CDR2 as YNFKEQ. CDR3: CASRQARGELFF. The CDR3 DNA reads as TGTGCCAGCAGGCAAGCCCGGGGGGAGCTGTTTTTT.

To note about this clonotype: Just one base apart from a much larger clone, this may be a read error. The CDR3 sequence is CASSPGQGVYEQYF. The CDR3, as DNA: TGTGCCAGCAGCCCAGGACAGGGGGTCTACGAGCAGTACTTC. The chain carries TRBV7-9 and TRBJ2-7, with 10 bases fitting TRBD1. V gave up 5 bases and J gave up 3 bases; unmatched junction bases: 4. Germline CDR1 and CDR2: SEHNR and FQNEAQ (reference sequence). The CDR3 sequence is 14 residues long.

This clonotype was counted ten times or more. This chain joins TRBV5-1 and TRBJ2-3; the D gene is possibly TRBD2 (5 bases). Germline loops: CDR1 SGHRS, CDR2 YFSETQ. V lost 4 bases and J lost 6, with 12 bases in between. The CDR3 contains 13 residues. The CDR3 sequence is CASSPAAGDTQYF. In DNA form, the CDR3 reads TGCGCCAGCAGCCCTGCGGCGGGTGATACGCAGTATTTT.

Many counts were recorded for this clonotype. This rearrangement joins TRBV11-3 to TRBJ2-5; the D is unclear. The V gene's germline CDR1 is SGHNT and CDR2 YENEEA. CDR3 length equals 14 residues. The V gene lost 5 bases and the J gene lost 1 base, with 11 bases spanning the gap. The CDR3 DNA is TGTGCCAGCAGCCCCCCGGATTTCCAAGAGACCCAGTACTTC. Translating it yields CASSPPDFQETQYF.

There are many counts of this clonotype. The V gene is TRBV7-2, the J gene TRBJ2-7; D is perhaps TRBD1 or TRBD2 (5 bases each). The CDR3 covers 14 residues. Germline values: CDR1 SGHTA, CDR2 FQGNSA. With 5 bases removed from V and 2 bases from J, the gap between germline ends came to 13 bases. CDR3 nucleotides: TGTGCCAGCAGCGCCGGGGCCTGGACCTACGAGCAGTACTTC. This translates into CASSAGAWTYEQYF.

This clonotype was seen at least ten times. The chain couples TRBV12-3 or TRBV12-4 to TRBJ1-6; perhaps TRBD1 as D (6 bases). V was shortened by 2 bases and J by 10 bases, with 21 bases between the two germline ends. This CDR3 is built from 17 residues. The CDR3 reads CASSLSRGWQGHSPLHF. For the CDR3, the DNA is TGTGCCAGCAGTTTATCCCGCGGATGGCAGGGACACTCACCCCTCCACTTT.